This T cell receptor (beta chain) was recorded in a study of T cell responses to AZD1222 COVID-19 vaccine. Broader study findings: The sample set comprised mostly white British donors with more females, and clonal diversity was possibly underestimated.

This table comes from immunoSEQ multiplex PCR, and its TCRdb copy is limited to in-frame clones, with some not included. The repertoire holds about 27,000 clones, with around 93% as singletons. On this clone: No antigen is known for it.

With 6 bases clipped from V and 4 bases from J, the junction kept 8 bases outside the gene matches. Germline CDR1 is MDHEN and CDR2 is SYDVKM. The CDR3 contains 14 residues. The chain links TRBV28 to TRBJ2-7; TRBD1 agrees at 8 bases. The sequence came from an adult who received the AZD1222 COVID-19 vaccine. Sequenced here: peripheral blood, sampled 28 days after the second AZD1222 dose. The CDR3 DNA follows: TGTGCCAGCAGCCAACAGGGGGTCCCGTACGAGCAGTACTTC. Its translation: CASSQQGVPYEQYF.